These 27 T cell receptor beta chains originate from one sample sequenced in a study of early T cells in non-severe SARS-CoV-2 infection. TCRdb itself ran the 5' RACE reads through MiXCR, one entry per CDR3 protein. The table shows about 56,000 distinct CDR3 sequences, with under 12% occurring only once. The sample comprised whole blood. These receptor sequences come from an adult who was a healthcare worker with PCR-confirmed SARS-CoV-2 infection or an uninfected control (not recorded which).

This clonotype was detected a few times. The genes are TRBV6-4 and TRBJ2-3, with 7 positions matching TRBD2. The germline V gene encodes CDR1 MRHNA and CDR2 SNTAGT. This CDR3 comprises 20 residues. V lost 4 bases and J lost 5; bases outside the gene matches: 24. The CDR3 coding sequence is TGTGCCAGCAGTGCAACCCCCCTCCTCTACGCGGGGGATGAGGGAGATACGCAGTATTTT. Translating gives CASSATPLLYAGDEGDTQYF.

This clonotype was observed a handful of times. V usage is TRBV12-3 or TRBV12-4 and J usage is TRBJ1-4; 10 bases are a match to TRBD1. Trimming took 6 bases from V and 8 from J; bases not matched to a gene: 6. This CDR3 contains 14 residues. The chain's CDR3 is CASSDRGQREKLFF. The CDR3 DNA reads as TGTGCCAGCAGCGACAGGGGGCAAAGGGAAAAACTGTTTTTT.

This clonotype was seen ten or more times. This chain connects TRBV20-1 to TRBJ2-5; a possible D gene is TRBD2 (6 bases). The germline gives CDR1 DFQATT, CDR2 SNEGSKA (reference sequence). V lost 5 bases and J lost 3, with 16 bases in between. There are 14 residues in the CDR3. The CDR3 sequence: CSASKELAEETQYF. DNA for the CDR3: TGCAGTGCTTCAAAGGAACTAGCAGAAGAGACCCAGTACTTC.

This clonotype was detected many times. This rearrangement joins TRBV5-1 to TRBJ2-3, with a weak D call TRBD2 (5 bases). Germline V gives CDR1 SGHRS, CDR2 YFSETQ. This CDR3 is 15 amino acids long. V shed 0 bases and J shed 3 bases, with 11 bases lying between them. CDR3 DNA: TGCGCCAGCAGCTTGGGCGGGCCTTTAACAGATACGCAGTATTTT. Translating it yields CASSLGGPLTDTQYF.

The sample holds a few counts of this clonotype. The rearrangement joins TRBV10-3 to TRBJ1-2; no clear D gene. CDR1 is ENHRY and CDR2 is SYGVKD in the germline V gene. The CDR3 sequence is 18 residues long. The V end lost 3 bases, the J end lost 4 bases, and 24 bases lay between the germline ends. CDR3 protein: CAISDDKKTSSGPYGYTF. CDR3 DNA sequence: TGTGCCATCAGTGACGATAAAAAAACATCGTCCGGCCCCTATGGCTACACCTTC.

This clonotype was seen many times. This chain joins TRBV12-3 or TRBV12-4 and TRBJ2-1; 7 nucleotides match TRBD2. The CDR3 extends over 15 amino acids. The J segment lost 4 bases and the V segment lost 6 bases, leaving 9 bases of the junction unmatched. CDR3 sequence: CASRVTSPTYNEQFF. For the CDR3, the DNA is TGTGCCAGCAGGGTGACTAGCCCTACTTACAATGAGCAGTTCTTC.

This chain connects TRBV7-6 to TRBJ2-2, with 7 bases that match TRBD1. The CDR3 sequence is 18 residues long. V dropped 5 bases and J dropped 5; count of bases not matched to a gene: 17. The germline CDR1 and CDR2 sequences are SGHVS and FNYEAQ. CDR3 sequence: CASSARRRQQGVTGELFF. The CDR3 coding sequence is TGTGCCAGCAGCGCTCGCCGGCGACAGCAGGGGGTGACCGGGGAGCTGTTTTTT.

This clonotype was seen a few times. The genes are TRBV6-1 and TRBJ1-6, with D unclear. Germline V lookup: CDR1 MNHNS, CDR2 SASEGT. The CDR3 consists of 17 residues. V gave up 4 bases and J gave up 3 bases, with 16 bases separating them. The CDR3 loop is CASSVGEKLDYNSPLHF. CDR3 in DNA: TGTGCCAGCAGTGTAGGAGAGAAGCTAGACTATAATTCACCCCTCCACTTT.

Many counts were recorded for this clonotype. The chain couples TRBV20-1 to TRBJ2-3; D is unclear. Germline V gene sequence: CDR1 DFQATT, CDR2 SNEGSKA (reference sequence). This CDR3 is built from 11 residues. The germline V and J ends were trimmed by 5 bases and 6 bases, with 9 bases remaining between them. CDR3 bases: TGCAGTGCTCCCCGCGCGGATACGCAGTATTTT. Translated, it gives CSAPRADTQYF.

This clonotype has ten or more counts. The rearrangement uses TRBV7-8 and TRBJ1-1, with D possibly being TRBD1 (5 bases). Germline V CDR1 and CDR2: SGHVS, FQNEAQ. CDR3 length: 13 residues. Trimming cost V 3 bases and J 6 bases, with 11 bases left between them. CDR3 nucleotides: TGTGCCAGCAGCTTTTTAGGGACGGCTGAAGCTTTCTTT. Translated, it gives CASSFLGTAEAFF.

The table lists this clonotype with many counts. The J gene is TRBJ2-1, the V gene TRBV4-3; D is ambiguous. This CDR3 comprises 16 residues. Trimming removed 4 bases from V and 9 bases from J, with 22 bases in between. Germline V gene lookup returns CDR1 LGHNA and CDR2 YSLEER. For the CDR3, the DNA is TGCGCCAGCAGCCTTACGATAAACCTAGTCGCCGCTGAGCAGTTCTTC. Amino acids: CASSLTINLVAAEQFF.

The sample holds a few counts of this clonotype. The chain carries TRBV7-8 and TRBJ2-1; unclear D gene. V lost 6 bases and J 6 bases, leaving 18 bases between the germline ends. The CDR3 has 15 residues. Germline values: CDR1 SGHVS, CDR2 FQNEAQ. CDR3 coding DNA: TGTGCCAGCAGACCTGCCCTGCGGCTTGGCAATGAGCAGTTCTTC. This encodes CASRPALRLGNEQFF. The full variable domain, in which reference TRBV7-8 and TRBJ2-1 provide the parts outside the CDR3, is GAGVSQSPRYKVAKRGQDVALRCDPISGHVSLFWYQQALGQGPEFLTYFQNEAQLDKSGLPSDRFFAERPEGSVSTLKIQRTQQEDSAVYLCASRPALRLGNEQFFGPGTRLTVL.

This clonotype was seen at least ten times. The chain employs TRBV7-9 and TRBJ2-3; no firm D call. Trimming removed 3 bases from V and 4 bases from J, with 8 bases in between. Germline CDR1 and CDR2: SEHNR and FQNEAQ (reference sequence). This CDR3 is built from 13 residues. This chain's CDR3 is CASSFMAADTQYF. The CDR3 DNA follows: TGTGCCAGCAGCTTCATGGCCGCAGATACGCAGTATTTT.

This clonotype was recorded many times. The J gene is TRBJ2-7, the V gene TRBV28; D remains unclear. The CDR3 loop spans 13 amino acids. Germline V lookup: CDR1 MDHEN, CDR2 SYDVKM. The ends were cut back, 11 bases at V and 0 bases at J, with 14 bases in the middle. CDR3 in amino acids: CAGASGFSYEQYF. The CDR3 DNA reads as TGTGCCGGTGCGAGTGGTTTCTCCTACGAGCAGTACTTC.

This chain connects TRBV6-4 to TRBJ2-1; D is tentatively TRBD1 or TRBD2 (6 bases each). The CDR3 loop spans 15 amino acids. V was clipped by 3 bases and J by 3 bases, with 12 bases between them. Germline CDR1 and CDR2: MRHNA and SNTAGT. In DNA form, the CDR3 reads TGTGCCAGCAGTGAAAAGGGGGAGGTCTACAATGAGCAGTTCTTC. Protein: CASSEKGEVYNEQFF.

In its sample, this clonotype was seen many times. The genes are TRBV5-6 and TRBJ2-3; D possibly matches TRBD1 or TRBD2 (5 bases each). V was clipped by 9 bases and J by 2 bases, with 19 bases between them. CDR3 size: 15 residues. Looked up from germline, CDR1 is SGHDT and CDR2 is YYEEEE. CDR3 sequence reads: CATDPGPLDTDTQYF. The CDR3 nucleotides read TGTGCCACCGACCCGGGACCGCTTGACACAGATACGCAGTATTTT.

This clonotype appeared many times. The chain uses TRBV19 and TRBJ2-1; TRBD1 matches 7 bases. V shed 5 bases, J shed 13 bases, and the junction held 14 bases outside the gene matches. Germline V gene lookup returns CDR1 LNHDA and CDR2 SQIVND (reference sequence). The CDR3 spans 14 residues. This CDR3 reads CASSSREGATFQFF. In DNA, the CDR3 is TGTGCCAGTAGTTCCAGAGAGGGGGCGACTTTCCAGTTCTTC.

The CDR3: CASSLEGRYGYTF. CDR3 DNA sequence: TGTGCCAGCAGCTTAGAGGGGCGCTATGGCTACACCTTC. The rearrangement uses TRBV7-9 and TRBJ1-2, with D possibly TRBD1 on 5 matching bases. Germline values: CDR1 SEHNR, CDR2 FQNEAQ (reference sequence). V lost 1 base and J 4 bases, leaving 7 bases between the germline ends. The CDR3 runs 13 residues.

This clonotype appeared many times. This chain uses TRBV7-3 with TRBJ2-1; D call uncertain. CDR1 SGHTA and CDR2 FQGTGA come from the germline V gene. The CDR3 runs 14 residues. Trimming pared 1 base from V and 3 bases from J, leaving 7 bases between. This chain's CDR3 is CASSLSGIYNEQFF. In DNA, the CDR3 is TGTGCCAGCAGCTTAAGCGGTATCTACAATGAGCAGTTCTTC.

CDR3 in amino acids: CSAIAGSSYEQYF. DNA of the CDR3: TGCAGTGCTATAGCGGGTAGCTCCTACGAGCAGTACTTC. This chain connects TRBV20-1 to TRBJ2-7, with TRBD2 identical over 7 bases. The V segment lost 4 bases and the J segment 0 bases; nucleotides outside the gene matches: 3. This CDR3 is built from 13 residues. Germline V CDR1 and CDR2: DFQATT, SNEGSKA (reference sequence).

At least ten counts were recorded for this clonotype. A read error may produce the germline difference seen at one junction end. This chain links TRBV11-2 with TRBJ2-3, with D maybe TRBD2 (6 bases). The CDR3 is made up of 11 amino acids. Germline CDR1 and CDR2: SGHAT and FQNNGV. CDR3 sequence: CASSLELGTPF. The DNA of the CDR3 is TGTGCCAGCAGCTTAGAACTCGGGACTCCGTTT.

The sample holds one count of this clonotype. This chain joins TRBV20-1 and TRBJ1-1; no reliable D call. Germline V gives CDR1 DFQATT, CDR2 SNEGSKA (reference sequence). The CDR3 contains 13 residues. V was pared by 8 bases and J by 2 bases, with 15 bases between. Here the CDR3 DNA reads TGCAGTTCGCTGAAAGGAGGTAACACTGAAGCTTTCTTT. This sequence encodes CSSLKGGNTEAFF.

This clonotype has only a few counts. V and J are TRBV28 and TRBJ2-4; 9 bases fit TRBD2. CDR3 size: 16 residues. J was trimmed by 3 bases and V by 1 base; bases with no gene match: 4. Looked up from germline, CDR1 is MDHEN and CDR2 is SYDVKM. CDR3 region: CASSLSSSGDKNIQYF. The CDR3 region has the DNA TGTGCCAGCAGTTTATCGTCTAGCGGGGACAAAAACATTCAGTACTTC.

This chain links TRBV6-2 or TRBV6-3 with TRBJ2-7; D might be TRBD2 (5 bases). The CDR3 is 14 amino acids. Germline V lookup: CDR1 MNHEY, CDR2 SVGEGT. V was clipped by 5 bases and J by 2 bases, with 13 bases between them. This CDR3 reads CASSRGGRTYEQYF. In DNA form, the CDR3 reads TGTGCCAGCAGTCGAGGAGGAAGGACCTACGAGCAGTACTTC.

This chain joins TRBV6-1 and TRBJ2-1, with a tentative D call TRBD2 (6 bases). CDR1 is MNHNS and CDR2 is SASEGT in the germline V gene. The length of the CDR3 is 15 residues. V was clipped by 2 bases and J by 2 bases, with 10 bases between them. CDR3 sequence (DNA): TGTGCCAGCAGTGAACGGGAGAGGCCCTACAATGAGCAGTTCTTC. Translating gives CASSERERPYNEQFF.

This clonotype was picked up many times. The chain joins TRBV20-1 to TRBJ1-5; D ambiguous. Germline assignment: CDR1 DFQATT and CDR2 SNEGSKA (reference sequence). This CDR3 spans 13 amino acids. V dropped 4 bases and J dropped 5 bases, with 12 bases sitting between them. DNA of the CDR3: TGCAGTGCTACGTGGCGTTTAGATCAGCCCCAGCATTTT. Translating it yields CSATWRLDQPQHF.

This clonotype has ten or more counts. The rearrangement links TRBV5-1 to TRBJ2-7; 10 bases are a match to TRBD1. V lost 4 bases and J lost 5; bases outside the gene matches: 9. CDR3 length: 15 residues. CDR1 SGHRS and CDR2 YFSETQ come from the germline V gene. The CDR3 DNA reads TGCGCCAGCAGCGCCTCCAGACAGGGGGCTAACGAGCAGTACTTC. Translating it yields CASSASRQGANEQYF.